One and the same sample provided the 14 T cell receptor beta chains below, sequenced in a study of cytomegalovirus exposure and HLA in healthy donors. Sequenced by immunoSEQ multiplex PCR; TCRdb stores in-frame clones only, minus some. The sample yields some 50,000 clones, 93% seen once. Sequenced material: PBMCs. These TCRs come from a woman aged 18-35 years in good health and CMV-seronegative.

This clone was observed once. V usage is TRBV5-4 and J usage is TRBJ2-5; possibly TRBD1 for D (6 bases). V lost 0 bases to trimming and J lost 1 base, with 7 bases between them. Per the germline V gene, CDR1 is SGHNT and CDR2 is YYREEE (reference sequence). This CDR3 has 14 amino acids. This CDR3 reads CASSLATGQETQYF. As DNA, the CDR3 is TGTGCCAGCAGCTTGGCGACAGGCCAAGAGACCCAGTACTTC.

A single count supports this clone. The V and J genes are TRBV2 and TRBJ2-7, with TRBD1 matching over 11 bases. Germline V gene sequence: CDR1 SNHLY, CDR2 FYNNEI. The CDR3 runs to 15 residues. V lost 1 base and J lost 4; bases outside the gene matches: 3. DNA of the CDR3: TGTGCCAGCAGTGAAGGGACAGGGGGCTTATACGAGCAGTACTTC. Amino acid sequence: CASSEGTGGLYEQYF.

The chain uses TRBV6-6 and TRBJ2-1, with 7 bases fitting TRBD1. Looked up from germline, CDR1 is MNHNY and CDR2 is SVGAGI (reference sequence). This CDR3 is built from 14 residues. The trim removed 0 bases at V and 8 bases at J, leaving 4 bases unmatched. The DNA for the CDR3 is TGTGCCAGCAGTTACTCCGAGGGGGCGGATGAGCAGTTCTTC. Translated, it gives CASSYSEGADEQFF.

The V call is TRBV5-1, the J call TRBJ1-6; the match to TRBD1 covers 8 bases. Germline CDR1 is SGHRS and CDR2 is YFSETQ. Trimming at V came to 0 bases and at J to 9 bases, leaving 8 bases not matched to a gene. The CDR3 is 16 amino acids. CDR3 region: CASSLAGQGIGSPLHF. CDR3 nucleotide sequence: TGCGCCAGCAGCTTGGCAGGACAGGGCATTGGTTCACCCCTCCACTTT.

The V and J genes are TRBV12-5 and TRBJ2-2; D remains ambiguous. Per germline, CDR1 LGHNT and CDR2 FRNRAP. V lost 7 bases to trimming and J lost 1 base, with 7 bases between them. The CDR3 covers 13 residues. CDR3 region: CASAYQNTGELFF. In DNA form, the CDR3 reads TGTGCTAGTGCCTACCAGAACACCGGGGAGCTGTTTTTT.

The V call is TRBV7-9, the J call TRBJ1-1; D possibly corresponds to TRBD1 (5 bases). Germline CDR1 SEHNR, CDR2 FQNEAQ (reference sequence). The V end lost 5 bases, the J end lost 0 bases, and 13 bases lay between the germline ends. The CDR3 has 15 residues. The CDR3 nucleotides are TGTGCCAGCAGCCCCCGGGGGGACCTGAACACTGAAGCTTTCTTT. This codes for CASSPRGDLNTEAFF.

CDR3 coding DNA: TGTGCCAGCAGCTTCTACCGGGACAGGGGGCAAGAGACCCAGTACTTC. It encodes CASSFYRDRGQETQYF. The V call is TRBV7-9, the J call TRBJ2-5; 11 positions agree with TRBD1. The CDR3 loop spans 16 amino acids. Germline V lookup: CDR1 SEHNR, CDR2 FQNEAQ (reference sequence). V trimming: 3 bases; J trimming: 2 bases; junction bases outside the gene matches: 5.

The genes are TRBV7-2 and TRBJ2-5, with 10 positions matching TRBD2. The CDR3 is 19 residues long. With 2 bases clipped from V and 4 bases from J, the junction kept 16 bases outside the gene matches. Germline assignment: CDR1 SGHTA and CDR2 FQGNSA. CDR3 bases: TGTGCCAGCAGCTTATTAAGTTGGGCTATAGCGGGAGGTTTAGAGACCCAGTACTTC. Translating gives CASSLLSWAIAGGLETQYF.

The CDR3 here is CASSWGHILYNEQFF. Written as DNA, the CDR3 is TGTGCCAGCAGTTGGGGACACATTCTCTACAATGAGCAGTTCTTC. The chain combines TRBV27 with TRBJ2-1; weak D call: TRBD1 (6 bases). Germline CDR1 and CDR2: MNHEY and SMNVEV (reference sequence). The CDR3 length is 15 residues. Between the trimmed V and J ends, which lost 4 bases and 3 bases, there was a span of 13 bases.

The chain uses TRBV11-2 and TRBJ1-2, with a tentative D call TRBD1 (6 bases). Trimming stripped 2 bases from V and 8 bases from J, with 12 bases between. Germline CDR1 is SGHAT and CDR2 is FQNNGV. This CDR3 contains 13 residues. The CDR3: CASSLTGIGGYTF. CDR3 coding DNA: TGTGCCAGCAGCTTAACAGGGATTGGCGGCTACACCTTC.

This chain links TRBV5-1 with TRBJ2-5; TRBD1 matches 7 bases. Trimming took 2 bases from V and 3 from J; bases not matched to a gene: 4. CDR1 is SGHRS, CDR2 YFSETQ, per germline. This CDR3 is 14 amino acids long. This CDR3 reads CASSFYQGEETQYF. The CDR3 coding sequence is TGCGCCAGCAGCTTTTATCAGGGGGAAGAGACCCAGTACTTC.

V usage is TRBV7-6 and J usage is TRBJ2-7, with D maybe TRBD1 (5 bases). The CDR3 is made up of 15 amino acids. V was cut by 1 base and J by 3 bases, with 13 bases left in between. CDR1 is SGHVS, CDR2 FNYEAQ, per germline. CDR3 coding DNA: TGTGCCAGCAGCTTAGTCCTTCAGGGTTTCTACGAGCAGTACTTC. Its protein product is CASSLVLQGFYEQYF.

The CDR3 DNA is TGTGCCAGCTCACCATCTGGACAGAGGGCGTCCTACGAGCAGTACGTC. This codes for CASSPSGQRASYEQYV. The rearrangement joins TRBV18 to TRBJ2-7, with D possibly matching TRBD1 (6 bases). Trimming left V 2 bases short and J 1 base short, with 15 bases between. The CDR3 extends over 16 amino acids. Germline CDR1 is KGHSH and CDR2 is LQKENI.

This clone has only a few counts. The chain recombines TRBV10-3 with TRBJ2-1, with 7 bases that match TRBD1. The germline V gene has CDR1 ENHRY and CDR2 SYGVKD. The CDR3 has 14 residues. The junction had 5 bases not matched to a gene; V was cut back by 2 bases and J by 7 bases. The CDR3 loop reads CAISEDRVGNEQFF. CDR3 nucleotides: TGTGCCATCAGTGAGGACAGGGTGGGTAATGAGCAGTTCTTC.